The 14 T cell receptor beta chains in this list originate from one sample, sequenced in a study of shared clonotypes between healthy human individuals. Generated by immunoSEQ multiplex PCR, the TCRdb table keeps only in-frame clones and is missing some. The table includes 2 million to 2.5 million clones, 85% to 95% detected once. The sequenced sample was naive CD4+ T cells sorted from blood. Subset noted: CD45RA+ positively selected. The receptor set was obtained from a man aged 18 to 29 in good health.

In its sample, this clone was seen once. Other DNA variants within this sample encode the same CDR3. V usage is TRBV7-2 and J usage is TRBJ2-6, with no clear D. Deletions cut 3 bases from V and 0 bases from J, with 6 bases between. The length of the CDR3 is 15 residues. CDR1 and CDR2 from the germline V gene are SGHTA and FQGNSA. The CDR3 bases are TGTGCCAGCAGCTTGGGTCTCTCTGGGGCCAACGTCCTGACTTTC. This gives the protein CASSLGLSGANVLTF.

The V and J genes are TRBV5-4 and TRBJ2-2, with 8 bases aligning to TRBD2. The CDR3 sequence is 16 residues long. Germline lookup yields CDR1 SGHNT and CDR2 YYREEE (reference sequence). V trimming: 5 bases; J trimming: 2 bases; junction bases outside the gene matches: 8. CDR3 amino acids: CASRPGGVLNTGELFF. The CDR3 bases are TGTGCCAGCAGACCCGGGGGGGTCTTAAACACCGGGGAGCTGTTTTTT.

Comments on this clone: The sample holds other DNA sequences that translate to the same CDR3. This chain uses TRBV2 with TRBJ1-5; 9 nucleotides agree with TRBD1. Germline V CDR1 and CDR2: SNHLY, FYNNEI. Trimming at V came to 4 bases and at J to 0 bases, leaving 1 base not matched to a gene. The CDR3 sequence is 15 residues long. The CDR3 here is CASSAGQGSNQPQHF. The CDR3 nucleotides read TGTGCCAGCAGTGCGGGACAGGGTAGCAATCAGCCCCAGCATTTT.

J is TRBJ2-7 and V is TRBV5-6; TRBD2 matches 14 bases. The J segment lost 6 bases and the V segment lost 4 bases, leaving 6 bases of the junction unmatched. Germline CDR1 is SGHDT and CDR2 is YYEEEE. CDR3 length: 15 residues. The CDR3 nucleotides read TGTGCCAGCAGCCCGGGACTAGCGGGAGCCCGCGAGCAGTACTTC. This codes for CASSPGLAGAREQYF.

The chain couples TRBV5-4 to TRBJ1-1; D ambiguous. V was trimmed by 0 bases and J by 1 base, leaving 10 bases between them. CDR3 size: 15 residues. CDR1 is SGHNT, CDR2 YYREEE, per germline (reference sequence). In nucleotides, the CDR3 is TGTGCCAGCAGCTTGGCCCTGGGCGGGAACACTGAAGCTTTCTTT. Translation: CASSLALGGNTEAFF.

The rearrangement uses TRBV14 and TRBJ2-1, with D uncertain. The germline V and J ends were trimmed by 4 bases and 4 bases, with 26 bases remaining between them. Germline V gene data show CDR1 as SGHDN and CDR2 as FVKESK. This CDR3 spans 19 amino acids. The CDR3 here is CASSPSGSRGPKWYNEQFF. The CDR3 region has the DNA TGTGCCAGCAGCCCCTCGGGCAGTAGAGGACCCAAATGGTACAATGAGCAGTTCTTC.

This rearrangement joins TRBV5-6 to TRBJ2-7; 7 bases agree with TRBD1. In germline, CDR1 is SGHDT, CDR2 YYEEEE. CDR3 size: 13 residues. The trim removed 4 bases at V and 4 bases at J, leaving 5 bases unmatched. The CDR3 loop is CASSQRQGYEQYF. The CDR3 DNA sequence: TGTGCCAGCAGCCAAAGACAGGGTTACGAGCAGTACTTC. The full variable domain, its missing parts supplied by reference TRBV5-6 and TRBJ2-7, is DAGVTQSPTHLIKTRGQQVTLRCSPKSGHDTVSWYQQALGQGPQFIFQYYEEEERQRGNFPDRFSGHQFPNYSSELNVNALLLGDSALYLCASSQRQGYEQYFGPGTRLTVT.

CDR3 amino acids: CASSRDLGEKLFF. The DNA of the CDR3 is TGTGCCAGCAGCCGTGACCTCGGGGAAAAACTGTTTTTT. The chain couples TRBV7-9 to TRBJ1-4; D not resolved. The germline V gene encodes CDR1 SEHNR and CDR2 FQNEAQ (reference sequence). V was trimmed by 5 bases and J by 8 bases, leaving 12 bases between them. This CDR3 region has 13 residues.

The chain is built from TRBV10-2 and TRBJ2-3, with D perhaps TRBD2 (6 bases). CDR3 length equals 14 residues. The germline V and J ends were trimmed by 6 bases and 2 bases, with 12 bases remaining between them. Germline CDR1 reads WSHSY; CDR2 reads SAAADI. CDR3 in amino acids: CASRAGRDTDTQYF. CDR3 sequence (DNA): TGCGCCAGCAGGGCGGGGCGAGACACAGATACGCAGTATTTT.

The chain uses TRBV6-5 and TRBJ2-7; D is ambiguous. The CDR3 covers 12 residues. CDR1 and CDR2 (germline): MNHEY, SVGAGI. V gave up 7 bases and J gave up 0 bases, with 7 bases separating them. The CDR3 loop reads CASTRNSYEQYF. In nucleotides, the CDR3 is TGTGCCAGCACTCGGAACTCCTACGAGCAGTACTTC.

The chain combines TRBV7-3 with TRBJ1-6, with TRBD1 matching over 9 bases. The CDR3 contains 15 residues. J gave up 5 bases and V 5 bases, and 4 bases lay outside the gene matches. Germline V lookup: CDR1 SGHTA, CDR2 FQGTGA. This CDR3 reads CASSRGTGNNSPLHF. Here the CDR3 DNA reads TGTGCCAGCAGCCGGGGGACAGGGAATAATTCACCCCTCCACTTT.

The rearrangement joins TRBV2 to TRBJ1-1, with a weak D call TRBD1 (5 bases). V was cut by 7 bases and J by 7 bases, with 16 bases left in between. CDR1 and CDR2 from the germline V gene are SNHLY and FYNNEI. The CDR3 runs to 13 residues. CDR3 sequence (DNA): TGTGCCAGCAATGTAGGGGCTTTGGGTGAAGCTTTCTTT. Protein product: CASNVGALGEAFF.

Remarks on this clone: This specimen includes other DNA sequences encoding the same CDR3. The gene calls are TRBV27 and TRBJ1-5; no clear D gene. CDR3 size: 13 residues. Trimming left V 2 bases short and J 3 bases short, with 5 bases between. The germline gives CDR1 MNHEY, CDR2 SMNVEV (reference sequence). CDR3 coding DNA: TGTGCCAGCAGTTTACAGGCCAATCAGCCCCAGCATTTT. Translation gives CASSLQANQPQHF.

This chain uses TRBV6-7 with TRBJ2-7; 10 bases agree with TRBD1. TRBV6-7 is recorded as an ORF, its role being uncertain. Germline trimming cut 5 bases from V and 0 bases from J; bases unmatched to any gene: 16. The CDR3 contains 19 residues. The CDR3 protein is CASSPRDRGCPPNSYEQYF. The DNA for the CDR3 is TGTGCCAGCAGTCCCCGGGACAGGGGATGCCCGCCGAACTCCTACGAGCAGTACTTC.